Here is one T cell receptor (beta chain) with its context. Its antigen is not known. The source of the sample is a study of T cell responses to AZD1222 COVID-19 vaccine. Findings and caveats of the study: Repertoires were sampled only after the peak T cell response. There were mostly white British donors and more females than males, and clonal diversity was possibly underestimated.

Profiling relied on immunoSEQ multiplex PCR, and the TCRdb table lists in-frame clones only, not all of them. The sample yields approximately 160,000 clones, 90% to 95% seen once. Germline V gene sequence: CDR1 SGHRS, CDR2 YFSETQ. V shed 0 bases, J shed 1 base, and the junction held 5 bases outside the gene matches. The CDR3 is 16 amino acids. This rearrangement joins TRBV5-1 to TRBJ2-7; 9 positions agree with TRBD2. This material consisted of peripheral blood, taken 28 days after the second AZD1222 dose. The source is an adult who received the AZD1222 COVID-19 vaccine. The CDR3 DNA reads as TGCGCCAGCAGCTTGGGTGCGGGAGGGCGGTCCTACGAGCAGTACTTC. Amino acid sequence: CASSLGAGGRSYEQYF. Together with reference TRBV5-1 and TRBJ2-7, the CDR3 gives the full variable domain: KAGVTQTPRYLIKTRGQQVTLSCSPISGHRSVSWYQQTPGQGLQFLFEYFSETQRNKGNFPGRFSGRQFSNSRSEMNVSTLELGDSALYLCASSLGAGGRSYEQYFGPGTRLTVT.